The T cell receptor beta chain described here comes from a study of T-cell memory formation after mild COVID-19. Study-level background: There were largely donor-specific TCR clusters.

From 5'RACE with constant-segment primers came TCR alpha and TCR beta cDNA libraries that carried sample barcodes and UMIs. TCRdb called the 5' RACE reads again in MiXCR, with one record for every CDR3 protein. The data contain some 150,000 distinct CDR3 sequences, 15% to 20% of them seen just once; the ten biggest clones take up around 2%. The germline V gene encodes CDR1 LGHDT and CDR2 YNNKEL (reference sequence). V was shortened by 1 base and J by 6 bases, with 13 bases between the two germline ends. This CDR3 is 15 amino acids long. Sequenced material: PBMCs or a T cell subset sorted from them (not recorded which). This sequence originates from an adult woman who had mild COVID-19 (a few samples of this study predate the infection). Cell type and time point are not known. V usage is TRBV3-1 and J usage is TRBJ1-5, with D perhaps matching TRBD1 (6 bases). The CDR3 loop is CASSQGTGQGQPQHF. The CDR3, as DNA: TGTGCCAGCAGCCAAGGAACAGGGCAAGGTCAGCCCCAGCATTTT.